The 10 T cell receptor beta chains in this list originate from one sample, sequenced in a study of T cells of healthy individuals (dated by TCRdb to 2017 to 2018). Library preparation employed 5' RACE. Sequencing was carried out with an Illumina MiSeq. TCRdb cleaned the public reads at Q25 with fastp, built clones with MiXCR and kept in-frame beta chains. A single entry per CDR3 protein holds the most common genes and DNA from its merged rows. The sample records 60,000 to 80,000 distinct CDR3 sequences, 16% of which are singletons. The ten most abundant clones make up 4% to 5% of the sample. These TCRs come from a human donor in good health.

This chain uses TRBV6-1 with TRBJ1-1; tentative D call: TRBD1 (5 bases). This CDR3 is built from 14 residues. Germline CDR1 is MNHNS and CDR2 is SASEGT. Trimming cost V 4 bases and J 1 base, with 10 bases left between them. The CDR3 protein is CASSALDKNTEAFF. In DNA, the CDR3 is TGTGCCAGCAGTGCCCTGGACAAGAACACTGAAGCTTTCTTT.

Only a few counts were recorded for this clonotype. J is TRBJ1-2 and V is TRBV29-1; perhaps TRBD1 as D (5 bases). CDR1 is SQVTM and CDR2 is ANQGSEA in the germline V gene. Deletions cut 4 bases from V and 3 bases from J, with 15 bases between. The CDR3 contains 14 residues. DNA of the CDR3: TGCAGCGTTGGACCTAGAGGGGCATACTATGGCTACACCTTC. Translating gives CSVGPRGAYYGYTF.

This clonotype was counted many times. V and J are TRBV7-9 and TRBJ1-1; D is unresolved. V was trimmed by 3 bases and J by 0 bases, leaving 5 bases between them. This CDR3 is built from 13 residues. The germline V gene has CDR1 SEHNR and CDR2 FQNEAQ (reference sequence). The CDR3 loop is CASSFGLNTEAFF. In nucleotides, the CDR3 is TGTGCCAGCAGCTTCGGGCTGAACACTGAAGCTTTCTTT.

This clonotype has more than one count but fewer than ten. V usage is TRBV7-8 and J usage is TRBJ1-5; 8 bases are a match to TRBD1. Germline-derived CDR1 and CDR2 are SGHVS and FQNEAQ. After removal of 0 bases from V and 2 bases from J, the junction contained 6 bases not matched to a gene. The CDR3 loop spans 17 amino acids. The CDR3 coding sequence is TGTGCCAGCAGCTTAGCGCGGTCAGGGGGCGGCAATCAGCCCCAGCATTTT. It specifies CASSLARSGGGNQPQHF.

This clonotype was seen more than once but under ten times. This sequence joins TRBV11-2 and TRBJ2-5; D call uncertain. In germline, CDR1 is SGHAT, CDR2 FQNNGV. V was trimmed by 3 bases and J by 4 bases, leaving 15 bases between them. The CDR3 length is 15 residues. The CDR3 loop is CASSFLVDWTETQYF. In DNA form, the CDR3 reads TGTGCCAGCAGCTTTCTTGTGGATTGGACAGAGACCCAGTACTTC.

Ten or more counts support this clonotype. CDR3 sequence (DNA): TGTGCCAGTAGTACCCGGACAGGGGGTGGCACAGATACGCAGTATTTT. This translates into CASSTRTGGGTDTQYF. V is TRBV19 and J is TRBJ2-3, with 10 nucleotides matching TRBD1. The length of the CDR3 is 16 residues. CDR1 and CDR2 (germline): LNHDA, SQIVND (reference sequence). The V and J ends lost 4 bases and 1 base, in that order; junction bases with no gene match: 5.

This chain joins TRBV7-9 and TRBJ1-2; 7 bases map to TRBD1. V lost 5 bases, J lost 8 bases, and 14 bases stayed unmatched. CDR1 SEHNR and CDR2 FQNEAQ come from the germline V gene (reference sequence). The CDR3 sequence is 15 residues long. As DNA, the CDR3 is TGTGCCAGCAGCCCGCGAGGGGGCCCTCTATGGGGCTACACCTTC. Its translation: CASSPRGGPLWGYTF.

The CDR3 sequence is CASSPWDRYGYTF. In DNA, the CDR3 is TGTGCCAGCAGCCCATGGGACCGCTATGGCTACACCTTC. The chain has TRBV7-9 and TRBJ1-2, with a weak D call TRBD1 (5 bases). The CDR3 length is 13 residues. V lost 5 bases and J 4 bases, leaving 11 bases between the germline ends. Germline CDR1 is SEHNR and CDR2 is FQNEAQ (reference sequence).

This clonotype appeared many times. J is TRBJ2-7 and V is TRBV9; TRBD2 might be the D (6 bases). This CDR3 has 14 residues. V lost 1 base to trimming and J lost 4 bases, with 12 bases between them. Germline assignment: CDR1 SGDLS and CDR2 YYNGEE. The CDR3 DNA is TGTGCCAGCAGCGTATACGGGGGAGGTTACGAGCAGTACTTC. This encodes CASSVYGGGYEQYF.

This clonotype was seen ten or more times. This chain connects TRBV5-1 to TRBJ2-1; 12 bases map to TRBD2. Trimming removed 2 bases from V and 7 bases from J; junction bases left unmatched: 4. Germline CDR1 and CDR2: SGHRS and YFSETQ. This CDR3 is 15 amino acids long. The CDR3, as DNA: TGCGCCAGCAGCTTCCGGACTAGCGGGGATAATGAGCAGTTCTTC. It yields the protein CASSFRTSGDNEQFF.